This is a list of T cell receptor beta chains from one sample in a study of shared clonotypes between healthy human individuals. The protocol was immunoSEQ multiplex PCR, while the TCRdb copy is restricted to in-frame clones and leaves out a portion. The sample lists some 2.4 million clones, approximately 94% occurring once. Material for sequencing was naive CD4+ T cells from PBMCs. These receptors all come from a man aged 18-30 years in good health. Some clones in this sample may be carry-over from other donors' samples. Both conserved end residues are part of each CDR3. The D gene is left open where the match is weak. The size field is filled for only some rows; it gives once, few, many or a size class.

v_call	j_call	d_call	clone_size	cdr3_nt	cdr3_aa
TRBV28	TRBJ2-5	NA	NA	TGTGCCAGCAGTACACCAGGGCGCCAAGAGACCCAGTACTTC	CASSTPGRQETQYF
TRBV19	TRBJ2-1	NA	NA	TGTGCCAGTTCCAAGACGCATACGGGGGCCGCGGGGCAGTTCTTC	CASSKTHTGAAGQFF
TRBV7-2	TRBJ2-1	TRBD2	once	TGTGCCAGCAGCATATCCGGGACTAGCGGGGAGCAGTTCTTC	CASSISGTSGEQFF
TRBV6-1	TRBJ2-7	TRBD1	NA	TGTGCCAGCACACGGGACAGGAGCTCCTACGAGCAGTACTTC	CASTRDRSSYEQYF
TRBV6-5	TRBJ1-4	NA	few	TGTGCCAGGGTGGGACCGGCAAAACTGTTTTTT	CARVGPAKLFF
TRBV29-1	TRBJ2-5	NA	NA	TGCAGCGGCTGGGACTCTGCAGGGGGAACCCAGTACTTC	CSGWDSAGGTQYF
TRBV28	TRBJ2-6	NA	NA	TGTGCCAGCGGCACAGGGTCTGGGGCCAACGTCCTGACTTTC	CASGTGSGANVLTF
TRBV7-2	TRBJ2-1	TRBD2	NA	TGTGCCAGCAGCTTACTACCAGCGACTAGCGGCTGGGGTGAGCAGTTCTTC	CASSLLPATSGWGEQFF
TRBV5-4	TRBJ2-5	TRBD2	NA	TGTGCCAGCCGGGGAGCGGGAGGGCCCCGAGAGACCCAGTACTTC	CASRGAGGPRETQYF
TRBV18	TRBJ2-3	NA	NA	TGTGCCAGCTCACCTTCTCCCGACAGACCCCCTAGCACAGATACGCAGTATTTT	CASSPSPDRPPSTDTQYF
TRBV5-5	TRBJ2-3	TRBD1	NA	TGTGCCAGCAGCCCGGACAGGGTAAGGACAGATACGCAGTATTTT	CASSPDRVRTDTQYF
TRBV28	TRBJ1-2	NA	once	TGTGCCAGCAGTTTTGGCGGGGGGCGCGGCTACACCTTC	CASSFGGGRGYTF
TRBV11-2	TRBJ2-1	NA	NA	TGTGCCAGCAGCTTAAACGTACAGGCCCCAGAAGGGCAGTTCTTC	CASSLNVQAPEGQFF
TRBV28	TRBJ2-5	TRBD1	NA	TGTGCCAGCAGTGCCACGGACAGGGAAGGCGGAGAGACCCAGTACTTC	CASSATDREGGETQYF
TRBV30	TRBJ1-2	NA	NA	TGTGCCTGGAGTGTATCGATAGGAGGTGGCTACACCTTC	CAWSVSIGGGYTF
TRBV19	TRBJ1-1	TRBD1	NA	TGTGCCAGTAGTGTAGGACAGGGTCTTAATGAAGCTTTCTTT	CASSVGQGLNEAFF
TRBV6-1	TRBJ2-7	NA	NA	TGTGCCAGCAGTGGTCGTATCGGGAGTAACCCCTACGAGCAGTACTTC	CASSGRIGSNPYEQYF
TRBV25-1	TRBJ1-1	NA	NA	TGTGCCAGCACAGACAGGTTCACTGAAGCTTTCTTT	CASTDRFTEAFF
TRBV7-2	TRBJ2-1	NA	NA	TGTGCCAGCAGCTTTTTGAATGAGCAGTTCTTC	CASSFLNEQFF
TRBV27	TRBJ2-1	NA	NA	TGTGCCAGCACTACAGGTCCCAGCTCCTACAATGAGCAGTTCTTC	CASTTGPSSYNEQFF
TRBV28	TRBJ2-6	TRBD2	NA	TGTGCCAGCAGTCCGCTGGGGGGGATACTTAGCTCTGGGGCCAACGTCCTGACTTTC	CASSPLGGILSSGANVLTF
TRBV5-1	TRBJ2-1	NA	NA	TGCGCCAGCAGCTGGGGGACGGGATCCTACAATGAGCAGTTCTTC	CASSWGTGSYNEQFF
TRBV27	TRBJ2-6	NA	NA	TGTGCCAGCAGTCCCCGGTGGGTGGCCAACGTCCTGACTTTC	CASSPRWVANVLTF
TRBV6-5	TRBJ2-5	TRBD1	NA	TGTGCCAGCAACAGGGGGGAGACCCAGTACTTC	CASNRGETQYF
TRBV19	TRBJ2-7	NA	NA	TGTGCCAACATGATTAGAAGCCGGAGCTACGAGCAGTACTTC	CANMIRSRSYEQYF
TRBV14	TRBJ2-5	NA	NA	TGTGCCAGCAGCCAAGCAGGGGTTGAGACCCAGTACTTC	CASSQAGVETQYF
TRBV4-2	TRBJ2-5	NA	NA	TGTGCCAGCAGCCAAGTTTTCTGGGGCCAAGAGACCCAGTACTTC	CASSQVFWGQETQYF
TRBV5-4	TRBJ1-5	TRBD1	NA	TGTGCCAGCAGCCCTGGACAGGGAAAGCATCAGCCCCAGCATTTT	CASSPGQGKHQPQHF
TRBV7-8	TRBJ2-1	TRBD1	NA	TGTGCCAGCAGCTTAGCTGGACAGGGCTTCTCCTACAATGAGCAGTTCTTC	CASSLAGQGFSYNEQFF
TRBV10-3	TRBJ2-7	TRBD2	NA	TGTGCCATAGCGGGAGTTGGGTCCTACGAGCAGTACTTC	CAIAGVGSYEQYF
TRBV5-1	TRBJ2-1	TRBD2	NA	TGCGCCAGCACCACGGGACTAGCGGGATCTAGCTCCTACAATGAGCAGTTCTTC	CASTTGLAGSSSYNEQFF
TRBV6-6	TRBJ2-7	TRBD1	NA	TGTGCCAGCAGTAAAGGACAGGGGGCGGGAGGGCTCGAGCAGTACTTC	CASSKGQGAGGLEQYF
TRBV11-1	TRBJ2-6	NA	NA	TGTGCCAGCAGCCACTTAGCTGGGGCCAACGTCCTGACTTTC	CASSHLAGANVLTF
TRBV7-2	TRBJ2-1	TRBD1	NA	TGTGCCAGCAGCTTAACAGGGGGCTACTACAATGAGCAGTTCTTC	CASSLTGGYYNEQFF
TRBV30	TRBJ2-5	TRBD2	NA	TGTGCCTGGAGTCCGGCCCCGCGGGAGGCCCAGTACTTC	CAWSPAPREAQYF
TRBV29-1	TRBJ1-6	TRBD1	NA	TGCAGCGCCGGACAGGGAGGTAATTCACCCCTCCACTTT	CSAGQGGNSPLHF
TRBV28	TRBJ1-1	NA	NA	TGTGCCAGCACCGGGGATTTTGGGTATAACACTGAAGCTTTCTTT	CASTGDFGYNTEAFF
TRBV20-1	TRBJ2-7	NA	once	TGCAGTGCTAATTTAGTGGACGAGCAGTACTTC	CSANLVDEQYF
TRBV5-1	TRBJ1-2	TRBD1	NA	TGCGCCAGCAGCACGAGACAGGGAGGGTCCAATGGCTACACCTTC	CASSTRQGGSNGYTF
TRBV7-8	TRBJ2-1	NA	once	TGTGCCAGCAGCTTACAAGCTGGGACTGGAGGCTTCTTC	CASSLQAGTGGFF
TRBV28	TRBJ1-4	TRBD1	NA	TGTGCCAGCCTTCCCCCTCCCTCCCCCGGGACAGGTTGGGAAAAACTGTTTTTT	CASLPPPSPGTGWEKLFF
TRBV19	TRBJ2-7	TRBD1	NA	TGTGCCAGTAGTATAGCAGGGACAGGATCCTACGAGCAGTACTTC	CASSIAGTGSYEQYF
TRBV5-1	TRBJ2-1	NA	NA	TGCGCCAGCAGCGGCACTTCACGCTCCTACAATGAGCAGTTCTTC	CASSGTSRSYNEQFF
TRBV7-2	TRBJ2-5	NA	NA	TGTGCCAGCAGCTTCAGCGGGCGGGAGACCCAGTACTTC	CASSFSGRETQYF
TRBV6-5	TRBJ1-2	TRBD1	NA	TGTGCCAGCAGACCCAGCCCGGGACAGGACTTCTTC	CASRPSPGQDFF
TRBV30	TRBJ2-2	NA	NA	TGTGCCTGGAAGGGCCTACTCAACACCGGGGAGCTGTTTTTT	CAWKGLLNTGELFF
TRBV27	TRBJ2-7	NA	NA	TGTGCCAGCAGTAACTTTTACCGGGACTACGAGCAGTACTTC	CASSNFYRDYEQYF
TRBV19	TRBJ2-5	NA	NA	TGTGCCAGTAGTCGCCTAGCGACCCAAGAGACCCAGTACTTC	CASSRLATQETQYF
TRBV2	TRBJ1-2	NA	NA	TGTGCCACTGGGGCAGATGGCTATGGCTACACCTTC	CATGADGYGYTF
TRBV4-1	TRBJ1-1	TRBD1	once	TGCGCCAGCAGCCAAGGGACTGGGGACAGGGGTCGGCGCACTGAAGCTTTCTTT	CASSQGTGDRGRRTEAFF